This TCR beta chain was obtained from a study of blood T cell repertoires in COVID-19. Overall study: Samples of COVID-19 (acute and convalescent) were obtained from the United States, Italy and Spain. Sources were T cells, B-cell-depleted T cells, or PBMCs; the material itself was cDNA or gDNA.

Original data processing: Estimation of nucleated cell counts was performed using reference gene primer amplification. Clones were read by immunoSEQ multiplex PCR, and TCRdb kept only the in-frame ones, dropping some. D and trimming come from the DNA, and the V and J calls and clone size come from that table. The sample comprises approximately 170,000 clones, roughly 80% of which are singletons, and 11% rests with the top ten. V shed 5 bases and J 6 bases; nucleotides not matched to a gene: 13. Germline CDR1 reads LNHDA; CDR2 reads SQIVND (reference sequence). The CDR3 sequence is 17 residues long. Sequences were obtained from peripheral blood. The receptor was derived from a man in his 70s with active or convalescent COVID-19. V is TRBV19 and J is TRBJ1-1; TRBD1 matches at 12 bases. The DNA for the CDR3 is TGTGCCAGTAGTCCCTCTGGGACAGGGGGCAAGAGAGCTGAAGCTTTCTTT. Its protein is CASSPSGTGGKRAEAFF.